This T cell receptor beta chain was documented in a study of cytomegalovirus exposure and HLA in healthy donors. The protocol was immunoSEQ multiplex PCR, while the TCRdb copy is restricted to in-frame clones and leaves out a portion. The sample contains around 160,000 clones, roughly nine tenths of which appear only once. Germline loops: CDR1 MNHNS, CDR2 SASEGT. The CDR3 covers 15 residues. J gave up 1 base and V 6 bases, and 7 bases lay outside the gene matches. V is TRBV6-1 and J is TRBJ2-3, with 7 bases identical to TRBD1. The receptor's source is a woman aged 18 to 35 in good health and CMV-seropositive. Sample: PBMCs. CDR3 DNA: TGTGCCAGCAGCCCGACAGGGTGGGGCACAGATACGCAGTATTTT. Residues: CASSPTGWGTDTQYF.